This T cell receptor (beta chain) was captured in a study of OX40 agonist ivuxolimab in advanced cancers. Overall study: Ivuxolimab was delivered to patients intravenously every 2 weeks at doses spanning 0.01 to 10 mg/kg. Regarding the study as a whole: Partly responding patients at 0.1-3.0 mg/kg showed some of the smallest clonal expansion.

As to this clone: Its antigen is as yet unknown.

The V and J ends lost 2 bases and 5 bases respectively, with 10 bases between them. Germline lookup yields CDR1 SGHVS and CDR2 FQNEAQ. The CDR3 is made up of 13 amino acids. The table came from immunoSEQ multiplex PCR; TCRdb's copy has only in-frame clones and leaves some out. This sample has roughly 50,000 clones, with roughly 89% found just once. This clonotype was obtained from an adult with an advanced solid tumor such as melanoma, head and neck, liver or kidney cancer. The sequencing here drew on CD4+ or CD8+ T cells sorted from blood, taken in a trial of the OX40 agonist ivuxolimab. The J gene is TRBJ2-7, the V gene TRBV7-8; maybe TRBD1 (6 bases). The CDR3 region has the DNA TGTGCCAGCAGCTTACGGCAGGGGAACGAGCAGTACTTC. Its translation: CASSLRQGNEQYF.